Listed below are T cell receptor beta chains from one sample, sequenced in a study of T cells in Graves' hyperthyroidism and ophthalmopathy. Via MiXCR, TCRdb re-called the multiplex PCR reads, giving one row per CDR3 protein. The sample records 300,000 to 350,000 distinct CDR3 sequences, less than 20% being singletons. Source material: blood. All receptors come from a woman in her 40s with Graves' ophthalmopathy. The CDR3 runs from the conserved cysteine through the conserved F or W. D genes are given only for firm matches. Expanded clones get a size class; other rows say once, few or many, or leave the size out.

V	size	J	D	CDR3	DNA
TRBV10-2	many	TRBJ2-7	-	CASKGSAGSYEQYF	TGCGCCAGCAAGGGATCGGCAGGGAGCTACGAGCAGTACTTC
TRBV7-8	many	TRBJ1-3	TRBD1	CASSIVGQSSSGNTIYF	TGTGCCAGCAGCATAGTGGGACAGTCCAGCTCTGGAAACACCATATATTTT
TRBV9	few	TRBJ2-7	TRBD1	CASSVRTGSYEQYF	TGTGCCAGCAGCGTTAGGACAGGCTCCTACGAGCAGTACTTC
TRBV2	-	TRBJ1-5	-	CASTRGRESNQPQHF	TGTGCCAGCACAAGGGGCAGAGAGAGCAATCAGCCCCAGCATTTT
TRBV6-4	-	TRBJ1-5	-	CASSHFLHQPQPF	TGTGCCAGCAGTCACTTTTTACATCAGCCCCAGCCTTTT
TRBV6-5	many	TRBJ2-5	-	CASSYPGTQLKETQYF	TGTGCCAGCAGTTACCCAGGGACGCAGCTTAAAGAGACCCAGTACTTC
TRBV27	many	TRBJ2-5	TRBD2	CASSLILAGEETQYF	TGTGCCAGCAGTTTAATTCTAGCGGGGGAAGAGACCCAGTACTTC
TRBV28	many	TRBJ2-5	TRBD2	CASSFTSGGGTQYF	TGTGCCAGCAGTTTCACTAGCGGTGGTGGGACCCAGTACTTC
TRBV6-4	once	TRBJ1-1	-	CASSLDSVSRMNTEAFF	TGTGCCAGCAGTCTCGACTCAGTATCTAGGATGAACACTGAAGCTTTCTTT
TRBV30	many	TRBJ2-2	-	CAWSFGATSTGELFF	TGTGCCTGGAGTTTTGGTGCCACGTCGACCGGGGAGCTGTTTTTT
TRBV19	many	TRBJ1-2	-	CASSIVTAGYGYTF	TGTGCCAGTAGTATTGTGACAGCCGGCTATGGCTACACCTTC
TRBV4-3	many	TRBJ2-7	-	CASSQESRGAYEQYF	TGCGCCAGCAGCCAAGAATCGCGGGGAGCCTACGAGCAGTACTTC
TRBV6-2/TRBV6-3	many	TRBJ1-2	TRBD1	CASSTGQSVYGYTF	TGTGCCAGCAGTACGGGACAGTCAGTTTATGGCTACACCTTC
TRBV27	many	TRBJ1-5	-	CASSGREGNQPQHF	TGTGCCAGCTCTGGACGGGAAGGAAATCAGCCCCAGCATTTT
TRBV28	-	TRBJ2-2	-	CASMGLGTGELFF	TGTGCCAGCATGGGGTTGGGGACCGGGGAGCTGTTTTTT
TRBV28	many	TRBJ2-7	-	CASSSWTAAYEQYF	TGTGCCAGCAGTTCCTGGACAGCGGCCTACGAGCAGTACTTC
TRBV2	many	TRBJ1-3	-	CASSEIGTDSGNTIYF	TGTGCCAGCAGTGAAATAGGCACGGACTCTGGAAACACCATATATTTT
TRBV28	many	TRBJ2-7	-	CASSSPGPYEQYF	TGTGCCAGCAGTTCGCCGGGACCGTACGAGCAGTACTTC
TRBV12-3/TRBV12-4	many	TRBJ2-2	TRBD2	CATKRTSGNTGELFF	TGTGCCACCAAACGGACTAGCGGGAACACCGGGGAGCTGTTTTTT
TRBV7-2	many	TRBJ2-2	-	CASSGPVPTGELFF	TGTGCCAGCAGCGGTCCGGTGCCCACCGGGGAGCTGTTTTTT
TRBV11-2	many	TRBJ2-4	TRBD2	CASSSRPFLAGGPVAKNIQYF	TGTGCCAGCAGCTCCCGCCCCTTTTTAGCGGGAGGGCCGGTAGCCAAAAACATTCAGTACTTC
TRBV15	-	TRBJ1-2	-	CATSASPNYGYTF	TGTGCCACCAGCGCGTCGCCTAACTATGGCTACACCTTC
TRBV12-3/TRBV12-4	many	TRBJ1-5	-	CASTGLSSQPQHF	TGTGCCAGCACGGGGCTTAGCAGTCAGCCCCAGCATTTT
TRBV12-3/TRBV12-4	many	TRBJ2-2	-	CASSLFRSRAFTGELFF	TGTGCCAGCAGCCTTTTTAGGTCGCGGGCGTTCACCGGGGAGCTGTTTTTT
TRBV4-1	few	TRBJ1-2	-	CASSQESRYGYTF	TGCGCCAGCAGCCAAGAGTCACGATATGGCTACACCTTC
TRBV20-1	many	TRBJ2-7	TRBD2	CSARIAGAEQYF	TGCAGTGCAAGAATAGCGGGAGCCGAGCAGTACTTC
TRBV6-2/TRBV6-3	-	TRBJ1-5	-	CASSYGGRFDQPQHF	TGTGCCAGCAGTTACGGGGGGCGATTTGATCAGCCCCAGCATTTT
TRBV2	many	TRBJ1-1	TRBD1	CASIPRRDRFKTAFF	TGTGCCAGCATCCCGAGAAGGGACAGGTTCAAGACAGCTTTCTTT
TRBV24-1	many	TRBJ2-5	-	CATSTNPPSETQYF	TGTGCCACCAGTACAAACCCGCCGTCGGAGACCCAGTACTTC
TRBV16	many	TRBJ1-2	-	CASSQGTGVFYGYTF	TGTGCCAGCAGCCAGGGCACGGGGGTTTTCTATGGCTACACCTTC
TRBV6-7	many	TRBJ2-7	-	CASNPSHKGSISYEQYF	TGTGCCAGCAATCCCTCCCACAAGGGTTCAATCTCCTACGAGCAGTACTTC
TRBV15	many	TRBJ2-7	-	CATSRVRDKYEQYF	TGTGCCACCAGCCGAGTGCGGGACAAATACGAGCAGTACTTC
TRBV29-1	once	TRBJ1-2	TRBD1	CSDDTGTGTF	TGCAGCGACGATACAGGGACAGGCACCTTC
TRBV19	many	TRBJ1-1	-	CASSIGLARNTEALF	TGTGCCAGTAGTATAGGGCTCGCCAGGAACACTGAAGCTCTCTTT
TRBV6-2/TRBV6-3	many	TRBJ2-6	TRBD2	CASSYLRLARGVSGANVLTF	TGTGCCAGCAGTTACCTTAGACTAGCGAGAGGGGTCTCTGGGGCCAACGTCCTGACTTTC
TRBV7-9	many	TRBJ1-1	-	CASSLAVTEAFF	TGTGCCAGCAGCCTCGCCGTCACTGAAGCTTTCTTT
TRBV5-6	-	TRBJ1-1	-	CASSFDTDTEAFF	TGTGCCAGCAGCTTCGATACCGACACTGAAGCTTTCTTT